One and the same sample provided the 21 T cell receptor beta chains below, sequenced in a study of blood T cell repertoires in COVID-19 (dated by TCRdb to the early 2020s). Library creation used the immunoSEQ multiplex PCR assay. Entries here come from immuneACCESS through TCRdb and include only in-frame sequences with V and J called. Some clones fail to appear in such tables; in the studies checked, an unresolved V gene covers under half of the shortfall, and the cause of the remainder is unknown. The sample records about 70,000 clones, roughly 80% of which are singletons. The ten largest clones represent 1.8% of the sample. The source material was peripheral blood. The receptors come from a woman aged 55-69 years with acute or convalescent COVID-19.

J is TRBJ2-3 and V is TRBV5-1; 12 bases align to TRBD2. After removal of 7 bases from V and 8 bases from J, the junction contained 20 bases not matched to a gene. Germline CDR1 reads SGHRS; CDR2 reads YFSETQ. The CDR3 runs to 18 residues. The CDR3: CASATSTSGGSGQGTQYF. The CDR3 DNA is TGCGCCAGCGCAACATCGACTAGCGGGGGCTCCGGTCAGGGTACGCAGTATTTT.

The gene calls are TRBV9 and TRBJ2-5, with a possible D match to TRBD2 (5 bases). The germline V gene encodes CDR1 SGDLS and CDR2 YYNGEE. V was clipped by 0 bases and J by 5 bases, with 11 bases between them. This CDR3 comprises 14 residues. The DNA of the CDR3 is TGTGCCAGCAGCGTAGTAGGAGGTATGGAGACCCAGTACTTC. This sequence encodes CASSVVGGMETQYF.

The CDR3 loop is CASSVRQGDTDTQYF. The CDR3 region has the DNA TGCGCCAGCAGCGTAAGACAGGGAGACACAGATACGCAGTATTTT. This chain connects TRBV5-1 to TRBJ2-3, with 7 bases fitting TRBD1. J lost 2 bases, V lost 4 bases, and 7 bases had no gene match. The CDR3 extends over 15 amino acids. The germline V gene encodes CDR1 SGHRS and CDR2 YFSETQ.

The chain recombines TRBV10-1 with TRBJ2-1; TRBD2 agrees at 7 bases. CDR3 length: 14 amino acids. The V and J ends lost 7 bases and 5 bases, in that order; junction bases with no gene match: 8. Germline loops: CDR1 WNHNN, CDR2 SYGVQD (reference sequence). CDR3: CASKAAGDNNEQFF. Here the CDR3 DNA reads TGCGCCAGCAAGGCGGCGGGGGATAACAATGAGCAGTTCTTC.

This clone showed up just a few times. The genes are TRBV18 and TRBJ2-5; D perhaps matches TRBD2 (5 bases). The CDR3 has 12 residues. Deletions cut 3 bases from V and 5 bases from J, with 7 bases between. CDR1 KGHSH and CDR2 LQKENI come from the germline V gene. The CDR3 coding sequence is TGTGCCAGCTCACCGGACTGGGAGACCCAGTACTTC. This encodes CASSPDWETQYF.

The rearrangement joins TRBV3-1 (or the pseudogene TRBV3-2) to TRBJ1-1; 8 nucleotides agree with TRBD1. Per the germline V gene, CDR1 is LGHDT and CDR2 is YNNKEL (reference sequence). This CDR3 comprises 14 residues. V lost 6 bases and J lost 1; bases outside the gene matches: 4. Written as DNA, the CDR3 is TGTGCCAGCAGTCTGGGACAGGCGAACACTGAAGCTTTCTTT. It yields the protein CASSLGQANTEAFF.

The chain is built from TRBV30 and TRBJ1-5; 7 bases map to TRBD1. The V and J ends lost 1 base and 7 bases, in that order; junction bases with no gene match: 4. The CDR3 is 13 amino acids. CDR1 is GTSNPN and CDR2 is SVGIG in the germline V gene (reference sequence). CDR3 sequence reads: CAWSEGGEQPQHF. The CDR3 bases are TGTGCCTGGAGTGAAGGGGGCGAACAGCCCCAGCATTTT.

The J gene is TRBJ2-2, the V gene TRBV15; a possible D gene is TRBD2 (6 bases). Looked up from germline, CDR1 is LNHNV and CDR2 is YYDKDF (reference sequence). This CDR3 region has 17 residues. Trimming took 0 bases from V and 0 from J, leaving 11 bases between them. The CDR3 is CATSRDKLATNTGELFF. Here the CDR3 DNA reads TGTGCCACCAGCAGAGATAAGCTAGCGACGAACACCGGGGAGCTGTTTTTT.

V and J are TRBV30 and TRBJ1-2; 7 positions agree with TRBD1. Trimming at V came to 3 bases and at J to 5 bases, leaving 6 bases not matched to a gene. CDR1 is GTSNPN and CDR2 is SVGIG in the germline V gene (reference sequence). The CDR3 totals 13 residues. CDR3 in DNA: TGTGCCTGGAGCGGACAGGACTCTTATGGCTACACCTTC. Amino acid sequence: CAWSGQDSYGYTF.

The genes are TRBV6-5 and TRBJ1-2, with TRBD1 as a possible D gene (5 bases). The V and J ends lost 6 bases and 6 bases respectively, with 11 bases between them. The CDR3 is made up of 12 amino acids. CDR1 is MNHEY and CDR2 is SVGAGI in the germline V gene. DNA for the CDR3: TGTGCCAGCAGGCGGGACGTTCATGGCTACACCTTC. The encoded protein is CASRRDVHGYTF.

The V gene is TRBV5-4, the J gene TRBJ1-1; D not resolved. V was shortened by 0 bases and J by 0 bases, with 6 bases between the two germline ends. Germline CDR1 reads SGHNT; CDR2 reads YYREEE (reference sequence). CDR3 size: 14 residues. CDR3 sequence: CASSLARMNTEAFF. The CDR3 DNA sequence: TGTGCCAGCAGCTTGGCCAGAATGAACACTGAAGCTTTCTTT.

The chain uses TRBV6-5 and TRBJ1-2; 9 bases are shared with TRBD1. Germline CDR1 is MNHEY and CDR2 is SVGAGI. The CDR3 consists of 15 residues. The trim removed 2 bases at V and 8 bases at J, leaving 9 bases unmatched. The CDR3 protein is CASSYVTGGAVGYTF. CDR3 nucleotides: TGTGCCAGCAGTTACGTTACAGGGGGCGCGGTCGGCTACACCTTC.

This chain uses TRBV6-1 with TRBJ1-4; TRBD1 aligns across 12 bases. Losses at the gene ends were 1 base for V and 7 bases for J; bases not matched to a gene: 4. The V gene's germline CDR1 is MNHNS and CDR2 SASEGT. The length of the CDR3 is 16 residues. In DNA, the CDR3 is TGTGCCAGCAGTGAAGTTGGGGGACAGGGGGCTGAAAAACTGTTTTTT. This encodes CASSEVGGQGAEKLFF.

The rearrangement uses TRBV30 and TRBJ2-7; D remains ambiguous. The V gene lost 5 bases and the J gene lost 3 bases, with 8 bases spanning the gap. CDR3 length: 11 residues. CDR1 is GTSNPN and CDR2 is SVGIG in the germline V gene (reference sequence). CDR3 in amino acids: CAWATDYEQYF. The CDR3 bases are TGTGCCTGGGCTACCGACTACGAGCAGTACTTC. The full variable domain, in which reference TRBV30 and TRBJ2-7 provide the parts outside the CDR3, is SQTIHQWPATLVQPVGSPLSLECTVEGTSNPNLYWYRQAAGRGLQLLFYSVGIGQISSEVPQNLSASRPQDRQFILSSKKLLLSDSGFYLCAWATDYEQYFGPGTRLTVT.

V gene TRBV18 combines with J gene TRBJ1-1; no definite D call. The V gene lost 6 bases and the J gene lost 6 bases, with 17 bases spanning the gap. The CDR3 is made up of 14 amino acids. CDR1 and CDR2 from the germline V gene are KGHSH and LQKENI. CDR3 in DNA: TGTGCCAGCTCCCTGGGCGGAAGCGGGGCTGAAGCTTTCTTT. Residues: CASSLGGSGAEAFF.

The chain recombines TRBV5-8 with TRBJ1-5; D unclear. Between the trimmed V and J ends, which lost 1 base and 3 bases, there was a span of 8 bases. Germline CDR1 is SGHTS and CDR2 is YDEGEE. The CDR3 sequence is 14 residues long. The CDR3 nucleotides are TGTGCCAGCAGCTTGCGCGGCCACAATCAGCCCCAGCATTTT. It codes for CASSLRGHNQPQHF.

The V call is TRBV11-1, the J call TRBJ1-3; D is uncertain. This CDR3 spans 16 amino acids. Per the germline V gene, CDR1 is SGHAT and CDR2 is FQDESV (reference sequence). V was shortened by 5 bases and J by 0 bases, with 14 bases between the two germline ends. The CDR3, as DNA: TGTGCCAGCAGCCCCCCGGGAGGCGTCTCTGGAAACACCATATATTTT. Protein: CASSPPGGVSGNTIYF.

The rearrangement uses TRBV19 and TRBJ2-7, with 7 bases identical to TRBD1. This CDR3 is 15 amino acids long. Germline values: CDR1 LNHDA, CDR2 SQIVND (reference sequence). With V trimmed by 8 bases and J by 0 bases, 10 bases remained unmatched. This CDR3 reads CASQMNKGASYEQYF. The CDR3 DNA is TGTGCCAGTCAGATGAATAAGGGGGCCTCCTACGAGCAGTACTTC.

V and J are TRBV18 and TRBJ2-7; 7 nucleotides line up with TRBD1. The V segment lost 3 bases and the J segment 2 bases; nucleotides outside the gene matches: 7. This CDR3 is 15 amino acids long. From germline, CDR1 is KGHSH and CDR2 LQKENI. The CDR3 is CASSPAPRGTYEQYF. CDR3 nucleotides: TGTGCCAGCTCACCCGCTCCCAGGGGGACCTACGAGCAGTACTTC.

This clone came up once. The chain uses TRBV21-1 and TRBJ1-3; the table names TRBD1, a call not compared with the DNA. TRBV21-1 is deemed a pseudogene. The CDR3 runs 18 residues. The chain's CDR3 is CASSKAGPVGQAGNTIYF. CDR3 nucleotide sequence: TGTGCCAGCAGCAAAGCGGGGCCGGTGGGACAAGCTGGAAACACCATATATTTT.

V is TRBV7-8 and J is TRBJ2-1; perhaps TRBD2 as D (6 bases). The germline V and J ends were trimmed by 1 base and 6 bases, with 13 bases remaining between them. CDR3 length: 15 residues. In germline, CDR1 is SGHVS, CDR2 FQNEAQ. The CDR3 coding sequence is TGTGCCAGCAGCTTAGAAGTGGGGGGATCCAATGAGCAGTTCTTC. Its translation is CASSLEVGGSNEQFF.